Listed below are T cell receptor beta chains from one sample, sequenced in a study of blood T cell repertoires in COVID-19. The repertoire was sequenced with immunoSEQ multiplex PCR; TCRdb's copy has only in-frame clones and lacks some. Of about 38,000 clones in the sample, 85% were seen once. What was sequenced was peripheral blood. The receptors shown here come from a middle-aged man with active COVID-19. CDR3s include the opening cysteine and the closing phenylalanine or tryptophan. Each record gives: clone size, V gene, J gene, D gene, CDR3 DNA, CDR3 protein. D genes are given only for firm matches. Size is stated for part of the rows, as once, few or many counts, or as a class when the clone is expanded.

NA	TRBV7-9	TRBJ1-1	TRBD1	TGTGCCAGCAGCATGGGGGCCGGGACAGGGTTTTTCTTT	CASSMGAGTGFFF
NA	TRBV5-1	TRBJ1-2	TRBD1	TGCGCCAGCAGCTTGGGTCAACAGGGGGCTGGCTACACCTTC	CASSLGQQGAGYTF
NA	TRBV4-1	TRBJ2-1	TRBD2	TGCGCCAGCAGCAGGCTAGCGGCGAACAATGAGCAGTTCTTC	CASSRLAANNEQFF
NA	TRBV19	TRBJ2-1	TRBD2	TGTGCCAGTAGCCTCCTAGCGGGGGGAGACAATGAGCAGTTCTTC	CASSLLAGGDNEQFF
medium-sized	TRBV4-3	TRBJ2-1	NA	TGCGCCAGCAGCCAAGATCTGAGGGGGGGCTCCTACAATGAGCAGTTCTTC	CASSQDLRGGSYNEQFF
NA	TRBV5-6	TRBJ1-6	TRBD1	TGTGCCAGCAGCTTGGCCGGGACAGGGGACTCACCCCTCCACTTT	CASSLAGTGDSPLHF
once	TRBV13	TRBJ2-7	TRBD2	TGTGCCAGCAGCTTACTAACTAGCGAGTCCTACGAGCAGTACTTC	CASSLLTSESYEQYF
once	TRBV6-5	TRBJ1-6	TRBD1	TGTGCCAGCAGGGGGACAGGGAGCGCACCCCTCCACTTT	CASRGTGSAPLHF
NA	TRBV7-2	TRBJ2-7	NA	TGTGCCAGCAGCTTAGCGACGGGTGTAGCCTACGAGCAGTACTTC	CASSLATGVAYEQYF
NA	TRBV19	TRBJ2-7	TRBD2	TGTGCCAGTAGTATAGGGGGGGGGAACGAGCAGTACTTC	CASSIGGGNEQYF
NA	TRBV3-1/TRBV3-2	TRBJ1-2	NA	TGTGCCAGCAGCTGGAGCAGGACAGCGGTCTATGGCTACACCTTC	CASSWSRTAVYGYTF
NA	TRBV28	TRBJ1-6	NA	TGTGCCAGCAGTTCGGGAAAACGGTCACCCCTCCACTTT	CASSSGKRSPLHF
NA	TRBV18	TRBJ1-4	NA	TGTGCCAGCTCACCAAGTACAACAACTAATGAAAAACTGTTTTTT	CASSPSTTTNEKLFF
once	TRBV28	TRBJ1-2	NA	TGTGCCAGCACCTTGCTCCTAGGTTATGGCTACACCTTC	CASTLLLGYGYTF
NA	TRBV19	TRBJ1-6	NA	TGTGCCACGGGACGACAGGCGAATAATTCACCCCTCCACTTT	CATGRQANNSPLHF
NA	TRBV11-2	TRBJ2-1	TRBD2	TGTGCCAGCAGCCCCTCCGGGACTAGTGTCTACAATGAGCAGTTCTTC	CASSPSGTSVYNEQFF
NA	TRBV28	TRBJ1-1	TRBD1	TGTGCCAGCGGGACAGTCAACACTGAAGCTTTCTTT	CASGTVNTEAFF
NA	TRBV24-1	TRBJ2-1	TRBD1	TGTGCCACCAGTGACCCGGGACAGGGTCAGTTCTTC	CATSDPGQGQFF
NA	TRBV6-4	TRBJ1-1	TRBD1	TGTGCCAGCAGTAGTACAGGGGGTAAGACTGAAGCTTTCTTT	CASSSTGGKTEAFF
once	TRBV5-1	TRBJ2-1	TRBD1	TGCGCCACCGGACAGGGGGAGGGTGAGCAGTTCTTC	CATGQGEGEQFF
NA	TRBV11-2	TRBJ1-1	NA	TGTGCCAGCAGCCCTCAAACAGGGTTTGGATCTGAAGCTTTCTTT	CASSPQTGFGSEAFF
NA	TRBV6-5	TRBJ1-3	NA	TGTGCCAGCAGCCCCGCCGCGGCTGGAAACACCATATATTTT	CASSPAAAGNTIYF
NA	TRBV3-1/TRBV3-2	TRBJ2-1	NA	TGTGCCAGCAGCCAAGATGAGGTTTACAATGAGCAGTTCTTC	CASSQDEVYNEQFF
NA	TRBV6-6	TRBJ2-2	NA	TGTGCCAGCGCCGGTCTTGGGGCTTCCGGGGAGCTGTTTTTT	CASAGLGASGELFF
NA	TRBV24-1	TRBJ2-1	TRBD2	TGTGCCACCAGTGAGGCTAGCGGGGGGCAGGGCTCCTACAATGAGCAGTTCTTC	CATSEASGGQGSYNEQFF
NA	TRBV4-1	TRBJ2-7	NA	TGCGCCAGCAGCCATGACGACGGAGCCTACGAGCAGTACTTC	CASSHDDGAYEQYF
NA	TRBV19	TRBJ2-7	TRBD1	TGTGCCAGTACCCCGGGACAGGGGGAACACGAGCAGTACTTC	CASTPGQGEHEQYF
NA	TRBV7-7	TRBJ2-7	TRBD1	TGTGCCAACCACGGAGACAGGGGGGACCATTACGAGCAGTACTTC	CANHGDRGDHYEQYF
NA	TRBV29-1	TRBJ1-2	TRBD1	TGCAGCGTTGGGAGAGACAGGGCGGATGGCTACACCTTC	CSVGRDRADGYTF
NA	TRBV27	TRBJ2-2	TRBD2	TGTGCCAGCAGTTTCCCTAGCGGGGGGGCCGGGGAGCTGTTTTTT	CASSFPSGGAGELFF
NA	TRBV5-5	TRBJ1-3	NA	TGTGCCAGCAGCTTGGCCCAGACTTACTCTGGAAACACCATATATTTT	CASSLAQTYSGNTIYF
few	TRBV11-2	TRBJ1-1	NA	TGTGCCAGCAGCTCGTCCTCCCAGGGGATCACTGAAGCTTTCTTT	CASSSSSQGITEAFF
few	TRBV7-6	TRBJ1-6	TRBD1	TGTGCCAGCAGCTTAGATCAGGGGGCAGGGACACCCCTCCACTTT	CASSLDQGAGTPLHF
NA	TRBV6-5	TRBJ1-6	NA	TGTGCCAGCAGTTACTCCTGGAGCTCCTATAATTCACCCCTCCACTTT	CASSYSWSSYNSPLHF
NA	TRBV6-5	TRBJ1-3	TRBD1	TGTGCCAGCAGTTACAGGGGGCCTGGAAACACCATATATTTT	CASSYRGPGNTIYF
NA	TRBV9	TRBJ2-3	NA	TGTGCCAGCAGCGTAGGGACTGTAGATACGCAGTATTTT	CASSVGTVDTQYF
NA	TRBV27	TRBJ2-2	NA	TGTGCCAGCGGGGGCCTGAACACCGGGGAGCTGTTTTTT	CASGGLNTGELFF
NA	TRBV18	TRBJ2-3	TRBD2	TGTGCCAGCTCACCAAAGGCGGGGGCAGATACGCAGTATTTT	CASSPKAGADTQYF
few	TRBV5-1	TRBJ2-7	TRBD1	TGCGCCAGCAGGACGGGACAGGGAGTCGAGCAGTACTTC	CASRTGQGVEQYF
once	TRBV12-3/TRBV12-4	TRBJ2-1	NA	TGTGCCAGCAGCCATACTAGCAGCAATGAGCAGTTCTTC	CASSHTSSNEQFF
NA	TRBV5-1	TRBJ1-2	TRBD1	TGCGCCAGCAGCTTGGGCTTCAGGGGGACTAACTATGGCTACACCTTC	CASSLGFRGTNYGYTF
once	TRBV18	TRBJ1-2	TRBD1	TGTGCCAGCTCAGCAGGGGGTTATAGATATGGCTACACCTTC	CASSAGGYRYGYTF
NA	TRBV3-1/TRBV3-2	TRBJ2-3	NA	TGTGCCAGCAGCCAAGGACTAGTAGCAGATACGCAGTATTTT	CASSQGLVADTQYF
NA	TRBV11-2	TRBJ2-5	TRBD1	TGTGCCACCCGACAGGGGCGAGAGACCCAGTACTTC	CATRQGRETQYF
few	TRBV11-3	TRBJ2-4	TRBD2	TGTGCCAGCAGCTTACGACTAGCGGGGGGGCCGAGAGCCAAAAACATTCAGTACTTC	CASSLRLAGGPRAKNIQYF
NA	TRBV6-4	TRBJ2-3	TRBD2	TGTGCCAGCAGAGCGAACAGCGGGGGGGCGTCAGATACGCAGTATTTT	CASRANSGGASDTQYF
NA	TRBV28	TRBJ1-2	TRBD1	TGTGCCAGCAGTCCGTGGATGCTGACAGGGGGTAAATATGGCTACACCTTC	CASSPWMLTGGKYGYTF
NA	TRBV6-2/TRBV6-3	TRBJ1-1	NA	TGTGCCAGCAGTAGAACATATTATGAAGCTTTCTTT	CASSRTYYEAFF
NA	TRBV27	TRBJ2-7	TRBD2	TGTGCCAGCAGTCCCAGGGCGGGGGAGTCCTACGAGCAGTACTTC	CASSPRAGESYEQYF
NA	TRBV28	TRBJ1-4	NA	TGTGCCAGCAGTCCAACGACAGGAGTTACAACTAATGAAAAACTGTTTTTT	CASSPTTGVTTNEKLFF
NA	TRBV7-2	TRBJ2-7	TRBD1	TGTGCCAGCAGCTTAGGTCAGGGGGCCTACGAGCAGTACTTC	CASSLGQGAYEQYF
NA	TRBV19	TRBJ2-3	TRBD1	TGTGCCAGTAGCGACAGGGCCACAGATACGCAGTATTTT	CASSDRATDTQYF
once	TRBV11-3	TRBJ2-3	TRBD1	TGTGCCAGCAGCTCTCACCGGGACAGCGACACAGATACGCAGTATTTT	CASSSHRDSDTDTQYF